These 15 T cell receptor beta chains share one sample of origin, sequenced in a study of T cells after yellow fever vaccination. In TCRdb, the 5' RACE reads were re-called with MiXCR into one record per CDR3 protein. The table has approximately 150,000 distinct CDR3 sequences, 5.5% to 8% seen once. Source: CD4+ T cells sorted from PBMCs, taken on the day of the first yellow fever vaccination. All receptors derive from a man aged 18 to 30 who received the YFV17D yellow fever vaccine.

This clonotype showed up just a few times. V and J are TRBV5-4 and TRBJ2-3, with 7 bases identical to TRBD1. V was pared by 2 bases and J by 4 bases, with 1 base of the junction left unmatched. This CDR3 region has 13 residues. Germline CDR1 and CDR2: SGHNT and YYREEE (reference sequence). CDR3 amino acids: CASSFQGADTQYF. DNA for the CDR3: TGTGCCAGCAGCTTTCAGGGGGCAGATACGCAGTATTTT. Variable domain in full (rest from reference TRBV5-4 and TRBJ2-3): ETGVTQSPTHLIKTRGQQVTLRCSSQSGHNTVSWYQQALGQGPQFIFQYYREEENGRGNFPPRFSGLQFPNYSSELNVNALELDDSALYLCASSFQGADTQYFGPGTRLTVL.

In this sample, this clonotype turned up many times. V and J are TRBV5-1 and TRBJ2-5; D is undetermined. V dropped 0 bases and J dropped 3 bases, with 6 bases sitting between them. Germline values: CDR1 SGHRS, CDR2 YFSETQ. CDR3 length: 13 amino acids. DNA of the CDR3: TGCGCCAGCAGCTTGGCCGCGGAAGAGACCCAGTACTTC. As protein: CASSLAAEETQYF.

This clonotype has a count of ten or more. This sequence joins TRBV25-1 and TRBJ2-7; the D is unclear. The CDR3 is made up of 13 amino acids. CDR1 and CDR2 (germline): MGHDK, SYGVNS. V was clipped by 3 bases and J by 6 bases, with 12 bases between them. This CDR3 is CASSDFRAGEQYF. The CDR3 DNA reads TGTGCCAGCAGTGACTTTCGGGCTGGCGAGCAGTACTTC.

The J gene is TRBJ2-5, the V gene TRBV6-2 or TRBV6-3, with TRBD1 as a possible D gene (6 bases). The germline V gene encodes CDR1 MNHEY and CDR2 SVGEGT. V gave up 6 bases and J gave up 2 bases, with 10 bases separating them. The CDR3 contains 13 residues. This CDR3 reads CASRGQFQETQYF. As DNA, the CDR3 is TGTGCCAGCAGAGGACAGTTTCAAGAGACCCAGTACTTC.

This clonotype was seen a few times. CDR3 nucleotide sequence: TGTGCCAGCTCTCAGCTAGAGGGGGGGTACGAGCAGTACGTC. It encodes CASSQLEGGYEQYV. The chain combines TRBV18 with TRBJ2-7; perhaps TRBD2 as D (7 bases). Germline CDR1 KGHSH, CDR2 LQKENI. The CDR3 length is 14 residues. V lost 6 bases to trimming and J lost 4 bases, with 16 bases between them.

The rearrangement uses TRBV7-9 and TRBJ1-2; maybe TRBD1 (5 bases). Per germline, CDR1 SEHNR and CDR2 FQNEAQ (reference sequence). The CDR3 is 15 amino acids. The germline V and J ends were trimmed by 0 bases and 4 bases, with 12 bases remaining between them. CDR3 in amino acids: CASSLALSGTYGYTF. The CDR3 region has the DNA TGTGCCAGCAGCTTAGCGCTAAGTGGGACCTATGGCTACACCTTC.

Concerning this clonotype itself: A much larger clone sits a single nucleotide away, making a read error possible. The rearrangement joins TRBV4-1 to TRBJ2-3; the match to TRBD1 covers 8 bases. Germline lookup yields CDR1 MGHRA and CDR2 YSYEKL. This CDR3 contains 16 residues. CDR3 sequence (DNA): TGCGGCAGCAGCCAACCAAGGACAGGGAGCACAGATACGCAGTATTTT. It codes for CGSSQPRTGSTDTQYF.

Only a few counts were recorded for this clonotype. CDR3 sequence (DNA): TGCGCCAGCAGCCCGACGGGCTATAGCTCCTACAATGAGCAGTTCTTC. This encodes CASSPTGYSSYNEQFF. The chain recombines TRBV5-1 with TRBJ2-1; no firm D call. Germline V gives CDR1 SGHRS, CDR2 YFSETQ. This CDR3 contains 16 residues. V was clipped by 4 bases and J by 0 bases, with 14 bases between them. The whole variable domain, remainder taken from reference TRBV5-1 and TRBJ2-1, is KAGVTQTPRYLIKTRGQQVTLSCSPISGHRSVSWYQQTPGQGLQFLFEYFSETQRNKGNFPGRFSGRQFSNSRSEMNVSTLELGDSALYLCASSPTGYSSYNEQFFGPGTRLTVL.

This clonotype occurred a few times. The chain combines TRBV5-1 with TRBJ2-7; TRBD2 aligns across 11 bases. Germline V gene sequence: CDR1 SGHRS, CDR2 YFSETQ. Unmatched junction bases numbered 5, after V lost 0 bases and J lost 3 bases. The CDR3 loop spans 16 amino acids. CDR3 protein: CASSLDSLAGGYEQYV. Here the CDR3 DNA reads TGCGCCAGCAGCTTGGACTCTCTAGCGGGGGGCTACGAGCAGTACGTC.

This clonotype was seen a handful of times. V usage is TRBV7-8 and J usage is TRBJ1-2; D is ambiguous. The CDR3 is made up of 17 amino acids. Trimming stripped 3 bases from V and 1 base from J, with 18 bases between. The germline V gene encodes CDR1 SGHVS and CDR2 FQNEAQ. The CDR3 loop is CASSFTGTAVINYGYTF. In DNA, the CDR3 is TGTGCCAGCAGCTTTACGGGCACGGCGGTCATTAACTATGGCTACACCTTC.

The chain links TRBV18 to TRBJ2-3; tentatively, D is TRBD2 (5 bases). In germline, CDR1 is KGHSH, CDR2 LQKENI. The CDR3 is 14 residues long. Trimming left V 4 bases short and J 5 bases short, with 13 bases between. CDR3 sequence: CASSRLRAEDTQYF. CDR3 coding DNA: TGTGCCAGCTCACGGTTGAGGGCCGAAGATACGCAGTATTTT.

The chain recombines TRBV20-1 with TRBJ1-6; D is possibly TRBD1 (6 bases). Per the germline V gene, CDR1 is DFQATT and CDR2 is SNEGSKA (reference sequence). Trimming took 6 bases from V and 7 from J, leaving 19 bases between them. The length of the CDR3 is 15 residues. CDR3 bases: TGCAGTGCAAGCCGCCACAGGGTAGAAAATTCACCCCTCCACTTT. This encodes CSASRHRVENSPLHF.

J is TRBJ2-1 and V is TRBV27; D remains ambiguous. The germline V and J ends were trimmed by 10 bases and 8 bases, with 21 bases remaining between them. There are 14 residues in the CDR3. Germline V gene lookup returns CDR1 MNHEY and CDR2 SMNVEV (reference sequence). The CDR3 nucleotides are TGTGCCACCACCCGTTCCACGATGCGGCATGAGCAGTTCTTC. It is translated as CATTRSTMRHEQFF.

There are a few counts of this clonotype. This sequence joins TRBV18 and TRBJ2-4; no clear D gene. V shed 4 bases and J shed 0 bases, with 16 bases lying between them. Germline CDR1 is KGHSH and CDR2 is LQKENI. The CDR3 contains 17 residues. CDR3 sequence reads: CASSLYIVKGAKNIQYF. CDR3 coding DNA: TGTGCCAGCTCACTCTATATAGTAAAGGGAGCCAAAAACATTCAGTACTTC.

This clonotype was recorded at least ten times. The V call is TRBV10-3, the J call TRBJ2-7, with 7 bases that match TRBD1. CDR1 ENHRY and CDR2 SYGVKD come from the germline V gene. V shed 3 bases and J 4 bases; nucleotides not matched to a gene: 6. The CDR3 contains 14 residues. DNA for the CDR3: TGTGCCATCAGTGATATAGGGGGCTTTTACGAGCAGTACGTC. This sequence encodes CAISDIGGFYEQYV.